The source of this T cell receptor (beta chain) is a study of cytomegalovirus exposure and HLA in healthy donors. Study-wide points: Among donors in an Asian-associated ancestry cluster, a later analysis reportedly found fewer N-insertions than the approximately 700-donor mean.

Primers included in the PCR were 60 Vbeta and 13 Jbeta primers. TCRdb keeps only in-frame clones here, not all; method: immunoSEQ multiplex PCR. The repertoire holds roughly 120,000 clones, with 75% to 85% as singletons. Of note for this clone: The antigen is undetermined.

Looked up from germline, CDR1 is MNHEY and CDR2 is SMNVEV (reference sequence). The V and J ends lost 5 bases and 11 bases respectively, with 15 bases between them. The length of the CDR3 is 13 residues. Material for sequencing was PBMCs. The sequence was obtained from a woman younger than 35 in good health and CMV-seropositive. The V call is TRBV27, the J call TRBJ1-4, with D possibly being TRBD1 (5 bases). CDR3 DNA sequence: TGTGCCAGCAGTCCCACCTCGGCAGGGAAACTGTTTTTT. As protein: CASSPTSAGKLFF. Together with reference TRBV27 and TRBJ1-4, the CDR3 gives the full variable domain: EAQVTQNPRYLITVTGKKLTVTCSQNMNHEYMSWYRQDPGLGLRQIYYSMNVEVTDKGDVPEGYKVSRKEKRNFPLILESPSPNQTSLYFCASSPTSAGKLFFGSGTQLSVL.